The T cell receptor (beta chain) described here comes from a study of PD-L1 blockade in urothelial cancer. About the research overall: The researchers analyzed blood 3 weeks (second dose) and 6 weeks after treatment start. Study-wide results and limits: Patients who had durable benefit saw their tumor-associated blood clones expand more at 3 weeks.

Sequencing used immunoSEQ multiplex PCR; TCRdb keeps in-frame clones, though not all of them. This table has approximately 52,000 clones, 77% appearing once. Sampling of each patient yielded between 1 and 8 specimens, collected pretreatment and on-treatment. As for this clone: Its antigen is not identified.

Losses at the gene ends were 0 bases for V and 5 bases for J; bases not matched to a gene: 5. CDR1 is SGHNT, CDR2 YYREEE, per germline (reference sequence). The length of the CDR3 is 16 residues. The sequence came from a man between 65 and 85 years old with urothelial cancer. The specimen comprised PBMCs, sampled around atezolizumab (anti-PD-L1) treatment. This chain links TRBV5-4 with TRBJ2-5, with 12 positions matching TRBD2. The CDR3 region is CASSLGLAGVGETQYF. In DNA, the CDR3 is TGTGCCAGCAGCTTGGGACTAGCGGGGGTGGGTGAGACCCAGTACTTC.